What follows is one T cell receptor (beta chain) and its context. These data are taken from a study of blood T cells in healthy people across ages. Study context: For every two T cells, template switching captured about one barcoded beta molecule.

Through a sample-barcoded 5' primer and a J-beta primer mix, a second PCR was run for roughly 6 to 12 cycles. TCRdb itself ran the 5' RACE reads through MiXCR, one entry per CDR3 protein. The repertoire includes about 1,400,000 distinct CDR3 sequences, approximately 59% of them detected once, and 5.5% to 8% sits in the top ten. CDR1 and CDR2 (germline): LGHNA, YSLEER. The CDR3 contains 18 residues. After removal of 0 bases from V and 0 bases from J, the junction contained 9 bases not matched to a gene. The J gene is TRBJ2-3, the V gene TRBV4-3, with 7 bases that match TRBD1. The sequencing sample was made of blood. The TCR was taken from a man between 18 and 29 years old in good health. CDR3 DNA sequence: TGCGCCAGCAGCCAAGAGACGAGTAGGGGGCTTAGCACAGATACGCAGTATTTT. The encoded protein is CASSQETSRGLSTDTQYF.